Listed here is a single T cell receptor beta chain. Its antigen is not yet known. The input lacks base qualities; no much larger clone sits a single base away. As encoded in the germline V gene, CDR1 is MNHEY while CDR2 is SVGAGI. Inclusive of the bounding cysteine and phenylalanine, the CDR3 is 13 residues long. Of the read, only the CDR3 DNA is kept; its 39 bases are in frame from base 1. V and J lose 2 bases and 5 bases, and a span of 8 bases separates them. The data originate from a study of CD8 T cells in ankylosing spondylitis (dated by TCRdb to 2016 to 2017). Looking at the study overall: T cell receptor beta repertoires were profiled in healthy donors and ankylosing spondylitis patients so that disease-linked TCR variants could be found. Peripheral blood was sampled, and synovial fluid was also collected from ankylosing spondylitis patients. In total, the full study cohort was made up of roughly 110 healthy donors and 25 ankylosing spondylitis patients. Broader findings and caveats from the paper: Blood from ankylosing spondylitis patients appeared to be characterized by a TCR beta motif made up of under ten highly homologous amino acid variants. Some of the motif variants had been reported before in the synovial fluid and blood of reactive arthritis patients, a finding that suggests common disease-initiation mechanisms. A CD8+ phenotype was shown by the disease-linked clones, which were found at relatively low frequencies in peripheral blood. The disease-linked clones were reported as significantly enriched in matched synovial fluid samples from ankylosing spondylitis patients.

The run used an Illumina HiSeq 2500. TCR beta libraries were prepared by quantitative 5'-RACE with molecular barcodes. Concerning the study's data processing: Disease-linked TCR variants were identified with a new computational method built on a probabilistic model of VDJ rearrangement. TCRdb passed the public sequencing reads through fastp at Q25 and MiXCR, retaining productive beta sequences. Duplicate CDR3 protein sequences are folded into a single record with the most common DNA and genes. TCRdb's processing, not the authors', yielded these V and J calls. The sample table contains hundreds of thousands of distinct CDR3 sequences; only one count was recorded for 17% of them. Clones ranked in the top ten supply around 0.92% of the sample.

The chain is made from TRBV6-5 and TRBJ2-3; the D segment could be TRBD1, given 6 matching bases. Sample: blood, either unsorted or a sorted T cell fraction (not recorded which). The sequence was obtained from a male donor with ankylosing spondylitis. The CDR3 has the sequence CASSYQTGDTQYF. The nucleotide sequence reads TGTGCCAGCAGTTACCAGACAGGAGATACGCAGTATTTT.